The rows below give T cell receptor beta chains drawn from one sample of a study of blood T cell repertoires in COVID-19. Measured with immunoSEQ multiplex PCR; TCRdb has only the in-frame clones, and not every one. The sample has some 26,000 clones, about four fifths seen once. The sequenced sample was peripheral blood. Source of these receptors: a man between 50 and 59 years old with COVID-19, enrolled during active disease. CDR3s include the opening cysteine and the closing phenylalanine or tryptophan. A D gene is named only where the DNA matches it firmly. Clone size is stated in some rows and not others, as once, few, many or a class when expanded.

>TRBD1|.|TRBV29-1|TRBJ2-2
TGCAGCGTTGAAGAACCCTCTACAGGGGCCGGGGAGCTGTTTTTT
CSVEEPSTGAGELFF
>.|.|TRBV24-1|TRBJ2-1
TGTGCCACCAGTGCGGGAATACCGAATGAGCAGTTCTTC
CATSAGIPNEQFF
>.|.|TRBV7-9|TRBJ2-5
TGTGCCAGCAGCTCGCAGACAGTGCAGCAAGAGACCCAGTACTTC
CASSSQTVQQETQYF
>TRBD2|.|TRBV7-9|TRBJ2-1
TGTGCCAGCAGCTCAACTAGCGGGAGCCCGGTTAATGAGCAGTTCTTC
CASSSTSGSPVNEQFF
>TRBD2|.|TRBV2|TRBJ2-3
TGTGCCAGCAGTGAAAGTAGCGGGAGGACGACAGATACGCAGTATTTT
CASSESSGRTTDTQYF
>.|.|TRBV3-1/TRBV3-2|TRBJ1-5
TGTGCCAGCAGCCATGGGGGGTGGGGAAGCAATCAGCCCCAGCATTTT
CASSHGGWGSNQPQHF
>.|few|TRBV5-1|TRBJ1-3
TGCGCCAGCAGCGGCGGGACGATAGGAAACACCATATATTTT
CASSGGTIGNTIYF
>.|.|TRBV19|TRBJ2-1
TGTGCCAGTAGTACCAGCAGGCTGAAACCGCGTGAGCAGTTCTTC
CASSTSRLKPREQFF
>TRBD1|.|TRBV11-2|TRBJ1-6
TGTGCCAGCAGCTTAGACTGGACAGGGGGGTCACCCCTCCACTTT
CASSLDWTGGSPLHF
>.|.|TRBV9|TRBJ1-6
TGTGCCAGCAGCGTTGGGGGCACAAGGTCACCCCTCCACTTT
CASSVGGTRSPLHF
>.|.|TRBV28|TRBJ2-1
TGTGCCAGCAGTTTAGGGGCTAGTTCGCCCCATGAGCAGTTCTTC
CASSLGASSPHEQFF
>TRBD1|.|TRBV6-6|TRBJ1-3
TGTGCCAGCAGTACGACAGGGGGGAACACCATATATTTT
CASSTTGGNTIYF
>.|.|TRBV18|TRBJ1-4
TGTGCCAGCTCACCCTTCGGTGAAAAACTGTTTTTT
CASSPFGEKLFF
>.|.|TRBV27|TRBJ1-2
TGTGCCAGCAGTTTGGGGCAGGGCTATGGCTACACCTTC
CASSLGQGYGYTF
>TRBD1|.|TRBV2|TRBJ1-2
TGTGCCAGCATCATCAACAGGGGAGACTATGGCTACACCTTC
CASIINRGDYGYTF